This T cell receptor beta chain was sequenced during a study of blood T cell repertoires in COVID-19. Overall study: From the United States, Italy and Spain came samples of acute and convalescent COVID-19. PBMCs, B-cell-depleted T cells, or T cells provided the cDNA or gDNA that made up the material.

As processed by the authors: Using reference gene primer amplification, nucleated cell counts were estimated. Some clones are missing from TCRdb's copy, which holds only in-frame ones; the method was immunoSEQ multiplex PCR. V and J calls and clone size come straight from that table; D and trimming were deduced from the DNA. This sample carries about 260,000 clones, 88% of them seen once, and the ten largest clones take approximately 11%. The count of this clone is one. V was clipped by 1 base and J by 7 bases; unmatched bases: 7. This CDR3 spans 15 amino acids. In germline, CDR1 is SGHVS, CDR2 FNYEAQ.

The sequence was obtained from a woman in her twenties or thirties with COVID-19, enrolled during active disease. Sequencing was carried out using peripheral blood. The chain employs TRBV7-6 and TRBJ2-7, with TRBD1 identical over 10 bases. For the CDR3, the DNA is TGTGCCAGCAGCTTAGGGGGGGACAGGGGTGATGAGCAGTACTTC. Amino acids: CASSLGGDRGDEQYF.